This is a list of T cell receptor beta chains from one sample in a study of T cell changes during pregnancy in multiple sclerosis. The repertoire was sequenced with immunoSEQ multiplex PCR; TCRdb's copy has only in-frame clones and lacks some. The sample contains 38,000 or so clones, 94% of which appear only once. The specimen comprised CD4+ T cells from peripheral blood mononuclear cells, sampled in the second trimester of pregnancy. These receptors originate from a female donor with multiple sclerosis, enrolled in a pregnancy study. Each CDR3 is given with its conserved first and last residue. A D gene is named only where the DNA matches it firmly. The size field is filled for only some rows; it gives once, few, many or a size class.

TGTGCCATCAGTGAACGGCAGGGGGCTCAGCCCCAGCATTTT | CAISERQGAQPQHF | TRBJ1-5 | TRBD1 | NA | TRBV10-3
TGCGCCAGCAGCAGCTACCAGGGTGAGGAGACCCAGTACTTC | CASSSYQGEETQYF | TRBJ2-5 | NA | NA | TRBV5-1
TGTGCCAGCACCCGACAGGGGTTTGGGTCACCCCTCCACTTT | CASTRQGFGSPLHF | TRBJ1-6 | TRBD1 | NA | TRBV2
TGTGCTAGTGGTTTGATCGGACTAGTGCGGCAAGAGACCCAGTACTTC | CASGLIGLVRQETQYF | TRBJ2-5 | TRBD2 | NA | TRBV12-5
TGTGCCATCAGTGAAGGGGTCAGGAGCACCGGGGAGCTGTTTTTT | CAISEGVRSTGELFF | TRBJ2-2 | NA | NA | TRBV10-3
TGTGCCAGGGTGGGACAGGCCAATAACTATGGCTACACCTTC | CARVGQANNYGYTF | TRBJ1-2 | TRBD1 | NA | TRBV2
TGTGCCAGTACCACCGGGACAGGGAGCTCCTACGAGCAGTACTTC | CASTTGTGSSYEQYF | TRBJ2-7 | TRBD1 | NA | TRBV19
TGTGCCAGCAGCCTCCGGGACAAGCCTTGGACAGATACGCAGTATTTT | CASSLRDKPWTDTQYF | TRBJ2-3 | NA | NA | TRBV11-1
TGCGCCAGCAGCCAACAAGAGACCCAGTACTTC | CASSQQETQYF | TRBJ2-5 | NA | NA | TRBV5-1
TGTGCCAGCAGCTTGACAGTATTACTAGCGGGAGTGAACACCGGGGAGCTGTTTTTT | CASSLTVLLAGVNTGELFF | TRBJ2-2 | TRBD2 | NA | TRBV5-5
TGTGCCAGCAGTCTAGCGGGAGGAGGCACCGGGGAGCTGTTTTTT | CASSLAGGGTGELFF | TRBJ2-2 | TRBD2 | NA | TRBV11-2
TGTGCCAGCAGCCCACGGACAGCAGTGAACACTGAAGCTTTCTTT | CASSPRTAVNTEAFF | TRBJ1-1 | NA | once | TRBV5-4
TGCAGCGTTGCGGAGGGGGCGGGGGAGCAGTACTTC | CSVAEGAGEQYF | TRBJ2-7 | NA | NA | TRBV29-1
TGTGCCAGCAGTTTACAGGGGACAGGGAGGTATGGCTACACCTTC | CASSLQGTGRYGYTF | TRBJ1-2 | TRBD1 | NA | TRBV27
TGTGCCAGCGGGGACAGTAGCATTCAGTACTTC | CASGDSSIQYF | TRBJ2-4 | TRBD1 | NA | TRBV6-5
TGTGCCGGAGGTCGGAGGGACGCCGAGACCCAGTACTTC | CAGGRRDAETQYF | TRBJ2-5 | NA | NA | TRBV7-9
TGCGCCAGCAGTGCCCTTGGGACAGGGAAGCGCGCTTTCTTT | CASSALGTGKRAFF | TRBJ1-1 | TRBD1 | NA | TRBV10-1
TGCAGCGTTGAAAACATAGATACGCAGTATTTT | CSVENIDTQYF | TRBJ2-3 | NA | NA | TRBV29-1
TGTGCCAGCAGCCCCTCCGGTTTGCAGCCCCAGCATTTT | CASSPSGLQPQHF | TRBJ1-5 | NA | NA | TRBV7-2
TGTGCCTGGAGGGTTACAACTGAAGCTTTCTTT | CAWRVTTEAFF | TRBJ1-1 | NA | NA | TRBV30
TGTGCCAGTACCTCTGGGGACAGGGGGGACTATGGCTACACCTTC | CASTSGDRGDYGYTF | TRBJ1-2 | TRBD1 | NA | TRBV19
TGTGCCACCACCCCCGCCCCTGGCAATAGCAATCAGCCCCAGCATTTT | CATTPAPGNSNQPQHF | TRBJ1-5 | NA | NA | TRBV10-3
TGTGCTAGTGTCAACCGCGGAACAGGGGGCTTCGGGGAGCTGTTTTTT | CASVNRGTGGFGELFF | TRBJ2-2 | TRBD1 | NA | TRBV12-5
TGTGCTAGTGGTTTGCAGGTCGGCACTGAAGCTTTCTTT | CASGLQVGTEAFF | TRBJ1-1 | NA | NA | TRBV12-5
TGCGCCAGCAGTCGGACTAGCGGGGGGGCCGAGTTGCGCAAAAACATTCAGTACTTC | CASSRTSGGAELRKNIQYF | TRBJ2-4 | TRBD2 | NA | TRBV10-2
TGTGCCAGCAGCAACAGGGCGGGACAGGGAAAGGAGACCCAGTACTTC | CASSNRAGQGKETQYF | TRBJ2-5 | TRBD1 | NA | TRBV7-2
TGTGCCAGCAGCCAAAAGTGGGCGGGCACTGAAGCTTTCTTT | CASSQKWAGTEAFF | TRBJ1-1 | NA | NA | TRBV14
TGTGCCGTCCTACAGGGGGCACCTGAAGCTTTCTTT | CAVLQGAPEAFF | TRBJ1-1 | TRBD1 | NA | TRBV28